These 21 T cell receptor beta chains were sequenced from one sample in a study of cytomegalovirus exposure and HLA in healthy donors. PCR involved 60 Vbeta and 13 Jbeta primers. Some clones are missing from TCRdb's copy, which holds only in-frame ones; the method was immunoSEQ multiplex PCR. The data contain 85,000 to 120,000 clones, approximately 71% of them singletons. Sequenced: PBMCs. The receptor source for this set is a man aged 35 to 55 in good health and CMV-seronegative.

The gene calls are TRBV10-3 and TRBJ1-1; D is possibly TRBD1 (6 bases). The CDR3 contains 14 residues. The ends were cut back, 2 bases at V and 4 bases at J, with 11 bases in the middle. Per germline, CDR1 ENHRY and CDR2 SYGVKD. The CDR3 is CAISENRAATEAFF. CDR3 DNA sequence: TGTGCCATCAGTGAGAACAGGGCGGCCACTGAAGCTTTCTTT.

This clone was detected only a few times. The rearrangement uses TRBV11-2 and TRBJ1-2; 9 bases are shared with TRBD1. The ends lost 5 bases at V and 7 bases at J; junction bases unmatched: 8. Germline assignment: CDR1 SGHAT and CDR2 FQNNGV. This CDR3 has 14 amino acids. The CDR3 reads CASSPSQGAGGYTF. The CDR3 coding sequence is TGTGCCAGCAGCCCTTCACAGGGGGCTGGTGGCTACACCTTC.

This rearrangement joins TRBV9 to TRBJ1-5, with D tentatively TRBD1 (5 bases). This CDR3 is 17 amino acids long. CDR1 SGDLS and CDR2 YYNGEE come from the germline V gene. The germline V and J ends were trimmed by 4 bases and 2 bases, with 19 bases remaining between them. The CDR3 loop reads CASSPDSRGEGNQPQHF. CDR3 bases: TGTGCCAGCAGCCCGGACTCGCGGGGGGAGGGCAATCAGCCCCAGCATTTT.

The gene calls are TRBV29-1 and TRBJ2-1; 10 bases align to TRBD2. From germline, CDR1 is SQVTM and CDR2 ANQGSEA. This CDR3 is built from 14 residues. The trim removed 5 bases at V and 4 bases at J, leaving 5 bases unmatched. As DNA, the CDR3 is TGCAGCGTTCCAAGCGGGGGGGTATACAATGAGCAGTTCTTC. Its protein is CSVPSGGVYNEQFF.

The gene calls are TRBV11-2 and TRBJ1-2; D possibly corresponds to TRBD1 (5 bases). V gave up 1 base and J gave up 7 bases, with 7 bases separating them. Per the germline V gene, CDR1 is SGHAT and CDR2 is FQNNGV. The CDR3 spans 12 residues. This CDR3 is CASSLAGGGYTF. In nucleotides, the CDR3 is TGTGCCAGCAGCTTAGCGGGGGGTGGCTACACCTTC.

The genes are TRBV11-2 and TRBJ2-5, with 11 bases lining up with TRBD2. CDR3 length: 16 amino acids. The J segment lost 3 bases and the V segment lost 2 bases, leaving 5 bases of the junction unmatched. Germline CDR1 is SGHAT and CDR2 is FQNNGV. The CDR3: CASSLLAGGRKETQYF. The CDR3 DNA follows: TGTGCCAGCAGCTTATTAGCGGGGGGGCGGAAAGAGACCCAGTACTTC.

The chain uses TRBV25-1 and TRBJ2-7; D perhaps matches TRBD1 (8 bases). Trimming cost V 4 bases and J 7 bases, with 20 bases left between them. The CDR3 sequence is 15 residues long. Germline CDR1 and CDR2: MGHDK and SYGVNS. The CDR3 nucleotides read TGTGCCAGCAGTGCCGCGACAGGGGTGGGGGGGGAGCAGTACTTC. This sequence encodes CASSAATGVGGEQYF.

DNA of the CDR3: TGTGCCAGCAGCTTGCAGGGGGCGGGAACTAATGAAAAACTGTTTTTT. Protein: CASSLQGAGTNEKLFF. The chain combines TRBV5-4 with TRBJ1-4; TRBD1 matches 8 bases. CDR3 length: 16 residues. V shed 1 base and J 1 base; nucleotides not matched to a gene: 3. Germline CDR1 is SGHNT and CDR2 is YYREEE (reference sequence).

The chain joins TRBV7-2 to TRBJ2-5, with a tentative D call TRBD2 (7 bases). The CDR3 sequence is 16 residues long. The ends were cut back, 4 bases at V and 6 bases at J, with 21 bases in the middle. The V gene's germline CDR1 is SGHTA and CDR2 FQGNSA. The chain's CDR3 is CASSSVGGGSGQTQYF. The CDR3 bases are TGTGCCAGCAGCTCCGTAGGGGGGGGCTCTGGTCAGACCCAGTACTTC. Full variable domain (remainder filled in from reference TRBV7-2 and TRBJ2-5): GAGVSQSPSNKVTEKGKDVELRCDPISGHTALYWYRQSLGQGLEFLIYFQGNSAPDKSGLPSDRFSAERTGGSVSTLTIQRTQQEDSAVYLCASSSVGGGSGQTQYFGPGTRLLVL.

The rearrangement links TRBV2 to TRBJ1-4; D might be TRBD1 (5 bases). CDR1 is SNHLY, CDR2 FYNNEI, per germline. The V end lost 6 bases, the J end lost 14 bases, and 22 bases lay between the germline ends. This CDR3 has 14 amino acids. The CDR3 protein is CASSDVGGSIYLFF. CDR3 coding DNA: TGTGCCAGCAGCGACGTCGGGGGATCGATCTACCTGTTTTTT.

The genes are TRBV2 and TRBJ1-1; the match to TRBD1 covers 8 bases. Germline loops: CDR1 SNHLY, CDR2 FYNNEI. The CDR3 contains 16 residues. After removal of 3 bases from V and 5 bases from J, the junction contained 11 bases not matched to a gene. CDR3 DNA sequence: TGTGCCAGCAGTGAGGGACAGGCCCTCGTGATGACTGAAGCTTTCTTT. It translates to CASSEGQALVMTEAFF. Supplemented by reference TRBV2 and TRBJ1-1, the full variable domain reads EPEVTQTPSHQVTQMGQEVILRCVPISNHLYFYWYRQILGQKVEFLVSFYNNEISEKSEIFDDQFSVERPDGSNFTLKIRSTKLEDSAMYFCASSEGQALVMTEAFFGQGTRLTVV.

This chain joins TRBV7-6 and TRBJ2-7; 8 nucleotides align to TRBD2. The CDR3 has 15 amino acids. Trimming cost V 9 bases and J 2 bases; bases outside gene matches: 12. The germline CDR1 and CDR2 sequences are SGHVS and FNYEAQ. CDR3 sequence (DNA): TGTGCCAGACCGGAACGAGCGGGGGCTACCTACGAGCAGTACTTC. It translates to CARPERAGATYEQYF.

The CDR3 is CASSGGGTSTAYEQYF. CDR3 in DNA: TGCGCCAGCAGCGGGGGGGGGACTTCCACCGCCTACGAGCAGTACTTC. The V and J genes are TRBV5-1 and TRBJ2-7, with 7 bases lining up with TRBD2. Germline-derived CDR1 and CDR2 are SGHRS and YFSETQ. J was trimmed by 2 bases and V by 4 bases; bases with no gene match: 12. The CDR3 totals 16 residues. Together with reference TRBV5-1 and TRBJ2-7, the CDR3 gives the full variable domain: KAGVTQTPRYLIKTRGQQVTLSCSPISGHRSVSWYQQTPGQGLQFLFEYFSETQRNKGNFPGRFSGRQFSNSRSEMNVSTLELGDSALYLCASSGGGTSTAYEQYFGPGTRLTVT.

The J gene is TRBJ2-3, the V gene TRBV27, with TRBD2 as a possible D gene (5 bases). Trimming shortened V by 4 bases and J by 1 base, and 12 bases separated the two germline ends. Germline CDR1 is MNHEY and CDR2 is SMNVEV (reference sequence). This CDR3 is built from 15 residues. The CDR3 loop reads CASSSHLRGTDTQYF. The CDR3 nucleotides read TGTGCCAGCAGTTCCCATCTGCGGGGCACAGATACGCAGTATTTT.

This clone has more than one count but fewer than ten. The rearrangement links TRBV18 to TRBJ2-7; 10 bases are a match to TRBD2. This CDR3 comprises 15 residues. With V trimmed by 3 bases and J by 3 bases, 5 bases remained unmatched. CDR1 is KGHSH and CDR2 is LQKENI in the germline V gene. The CDR3 coding sequence is TGTGCCAGCTCACCTACTAGCGGGGATAACTACGAGCAGTACTTC. Its translation is CASSPTSGDNYEQYF.

The V and J genes are TRBV7-2 and TRBJ1-6; the D gene is possibly TRBD1 (6 bases). Trimming left V 5 bases short and J 1 base short, with 9 bases between. Germline V gives CDR1 SGHTA, CDR2 FQGNSA. The CDR3 length is 15 residues. The CDR3 sequence: CASSGGPSYNSPLHF. For the CDR3, the DNA is TGTGCCAGCAGCGGGGGCCCGTCCTATAATTCACCCCTCCACTTT.

The chain recombines TRBV2 with TRBJ2-7; possibly TRBD1 for D (6 bases). The V end lost 6 bases, the J end lost 2 bases, and 14 bases lay between the germline ends. The CDR3 consists of 14 residues. Germline assignment: CDR1 SNHLY and CDR2 FYNNEI. CDR3 amino acids: CASRRRDTTYEQYF. CDR3 DNA: TGTGCCAGCAGGAGACGGGACACAACCTACGAGCAGTACTTC.

The chain uses TRBV11-2 and TRBJ2-7; TRBD1 matches 9 bases. Germline-derived CDR1 and CDR2 are SGHAT and FQNNGV. V dropped 5 bases and J dropped 5; count of bases not matched to a gene: 10. The CDR3 spans 15 residues. The CDR3 DNA sequence: TGTGCCAGCAGCACCCAACTGACAGGGGGGCACGAGCAGTACTTC. Its protein is CASSTQLTGGHEQYF.

The chain couples TRBV13 to TRBJ2-5, with 8 bases aligning to TRBD1. Germline assignment: CDR1 PRHDT and CDR2 FYEKMQ (reference sequence). V was pared by 1 base and J by 5 bases, with 9 bases of the junction left unmatched. This CDR3 spans 16 amino acids. The CDR3 DNA reads as TGTGCCAGCAGCTTAGAGAGGACAGGGTTGGAGGAGACCCAGTACTTC. Its protein is CASSLERTGLEETQYF.

The J gene is TRBJ2-3, the V gene TRBV18; D unresolved. Trimming removed 1 base from V and 2 bases from J, with 7 bases in between. The length of the CDR3 is 14 residues. The germline V gene encodes CDR1 KGHSH and CDR2 LQKENI. The CDR3 sequence: CASSPLPNTDTQYF. The CDR3 DNA is TGTGCCAGCTCACCACTTCCAAACACAGATACGCAGTATTTT.

This chain connects TRBV19 to TRBJ2-7; 9 bases fit TRBD1. There are 15 residues in the CDR3. The ends lost 4 bases at V and 4 bases at J; junction bases unmatched: 8. Germline V lookup: CDR1 LNHDA, CDR2 SQIVND (reference sequence). For the CDR3, the DNA is TGTGCCAGTAGTACCCTTGGGACAGGGCTTTACGAGCAGTACTTC. It is translated as CASSTLGTGLYEQYF.